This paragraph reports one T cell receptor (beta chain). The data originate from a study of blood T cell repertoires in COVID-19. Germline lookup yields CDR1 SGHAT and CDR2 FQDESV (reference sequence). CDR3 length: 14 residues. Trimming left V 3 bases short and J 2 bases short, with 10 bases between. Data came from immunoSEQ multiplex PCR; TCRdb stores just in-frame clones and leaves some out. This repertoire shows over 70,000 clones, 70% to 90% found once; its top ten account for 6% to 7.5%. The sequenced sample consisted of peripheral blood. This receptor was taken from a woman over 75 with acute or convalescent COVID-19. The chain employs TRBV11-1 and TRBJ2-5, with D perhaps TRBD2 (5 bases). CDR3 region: CASSFQAVQETQYF. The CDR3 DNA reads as TGTGCCAGCAGCTTCCAAGCGGTTCAAGAGACCCAGTACTTC.